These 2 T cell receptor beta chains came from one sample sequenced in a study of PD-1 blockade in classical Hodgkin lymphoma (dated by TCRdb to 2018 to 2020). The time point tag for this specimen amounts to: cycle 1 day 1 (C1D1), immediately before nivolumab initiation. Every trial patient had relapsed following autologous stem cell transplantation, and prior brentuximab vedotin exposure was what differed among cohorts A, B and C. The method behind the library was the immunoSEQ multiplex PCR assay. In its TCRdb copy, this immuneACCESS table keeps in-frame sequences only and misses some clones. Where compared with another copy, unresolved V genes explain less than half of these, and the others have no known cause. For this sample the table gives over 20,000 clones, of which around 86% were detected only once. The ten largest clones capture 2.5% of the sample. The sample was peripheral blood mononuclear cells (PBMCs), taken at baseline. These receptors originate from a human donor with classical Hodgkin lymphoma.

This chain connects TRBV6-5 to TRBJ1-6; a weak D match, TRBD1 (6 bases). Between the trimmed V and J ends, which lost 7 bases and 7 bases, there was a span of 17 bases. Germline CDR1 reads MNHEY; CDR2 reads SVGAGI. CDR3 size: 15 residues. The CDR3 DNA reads TGTGCCAGCACCACAGGGTCTTTGGTGAATTCACCCCTCCACTTT. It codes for CASTTGSLVNSPLHF.

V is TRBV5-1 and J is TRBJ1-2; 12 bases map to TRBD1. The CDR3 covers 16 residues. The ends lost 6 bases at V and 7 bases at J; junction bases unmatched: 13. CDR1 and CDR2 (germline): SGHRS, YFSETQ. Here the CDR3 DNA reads TGCGCCAGCACCAGTCCCGGGACAGGGGGCGAGCTTGGCTACACCTTC. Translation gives CASTSPGTGGELGYTF.